This TCR beta chain was recorded in a study of neoadjuvant nivolumab and ipilimumab in lung cancer. Study-wide results and caveats: Resected-tumor TCR richness correlated positively with pretherapy blood richness.

Concerning this clone: As yet, its antigen is unknown.

Profiled with immunoSEQ multiplex PCR; TCRdb holds only in-frame clones, not every one. The sample carries fewer than 40,000 clones, 92% recorded once. The sequence derives from an adult with non-small cell lung cancer. The specimen comprised peripheral blood, sampled after neoadjuvant nivolumab, alone or with ipilimumab, at or shortly before surgery.

The chain's CDR3 is CSVEEGFRGRSTEAFF. CDR3 bases: TGCAGCGTTGAAGAAGGTTTTAGGGGAAGAAGCACTGAAGCTTTCTTT. The V call is TRBV29-1, the J call TRBJ1-1; TRBD1 is a possible D gene (5 bases). Trimming took 0 bases from V and 4 from J, leaving 18 bases between them. CDR1 SQVTM and CDR2 ANQGSEA come from the germline V gene. The CDR3 has 16 residues. Looking up the rest from reference TRBV29-1 and TRBJ1-1 gives the full variable domain: SAVISQKPSRDICQRGTSLTIQCQVDSQVTMMFWYRQQPGQSLTLIATANQGSEATYESGFVIDKFPISRPNLTFSTLTVSNMSPEDSSIYLCSVEEGFRGRSTEAFFGQGTRLTVV.